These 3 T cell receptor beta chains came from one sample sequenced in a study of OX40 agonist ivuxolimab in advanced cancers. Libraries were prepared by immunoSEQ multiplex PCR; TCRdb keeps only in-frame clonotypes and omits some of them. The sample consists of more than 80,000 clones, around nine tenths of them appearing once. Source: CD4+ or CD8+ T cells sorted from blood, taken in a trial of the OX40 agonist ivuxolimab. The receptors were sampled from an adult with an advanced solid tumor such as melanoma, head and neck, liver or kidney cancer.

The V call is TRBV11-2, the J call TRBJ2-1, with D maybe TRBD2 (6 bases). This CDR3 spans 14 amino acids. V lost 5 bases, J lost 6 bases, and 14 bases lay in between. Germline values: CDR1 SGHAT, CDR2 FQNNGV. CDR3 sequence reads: CASSPRGGSNEQFF. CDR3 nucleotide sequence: TGTGCCAGCAGCCCTCGGGGAGGATCCAATGAGCAGTTCTTC.

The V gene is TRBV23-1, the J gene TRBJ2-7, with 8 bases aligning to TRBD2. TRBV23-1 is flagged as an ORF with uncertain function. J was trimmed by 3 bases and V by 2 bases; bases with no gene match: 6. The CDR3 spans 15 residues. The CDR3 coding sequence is TGCGCCAGCAGTCAAAAAAGGGCGGGGGGCTACGAGCAGTACTTC. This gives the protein CASSQKRAGGYEQYF.

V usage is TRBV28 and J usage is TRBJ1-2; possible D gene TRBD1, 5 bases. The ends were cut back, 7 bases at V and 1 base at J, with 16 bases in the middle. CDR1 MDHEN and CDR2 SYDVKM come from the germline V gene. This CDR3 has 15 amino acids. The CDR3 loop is CASTSWGVDNYGYTF. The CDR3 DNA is TGTGCCAGCACCTCTTGGGGCGTAGATAACTATGGCTACACCTTC.